The 5 T cell receptor beta chains in this list originate from one sample, sequenced in a study of blood T cell repertoires in COVID-19. TCRdb keeps only in-frame clones here, not all; method: immunoSEQ multiplex PCR. This table has roughly 280,000 clones, around nine tenths appearing once. The sequencing input was peripheral blood. Every receptor here comes from a man aged 40-49 years with active or convalescent COVID-19.

This clone showed up just a few times. The junction departs from the called germline gene at one end, perhaps through a read error. This CDR3 is CASSLGRDIGTEAFF. DNA of the CDR3: TGTGCCAGCAGCTTGGGCCGGGACATAGGAACTGAGGCTTTCTTT. This chain links TRBV7-6 with TRBJ1-1; D might be TRBD1 (6 bases). CDR1 is SGHVS, CDR2 FNYEAQ, per germline. The CDR3 consists of 15 residues.

J is TRBJ1-3 and V is TRBV4-1; the D is unclear. The CDR3 sequence is 14 residues long. Germline V gene sequence: CDR1 MGHRA, CDR2 YSYEKL. V lost 2 bases to trimming and J lost 4 bases, with 9 bases between them. Written as DNA, the CDR3 is TGCGCCAGCAGCCAATCATCGCGAGGAAACACCATATATTTT. It encodes CASSQSSRGNTIYF.

The chain joins TRBV14 to TRBJ2-2; TRBD2 aligns across 8 bases. In germline, CDR1 is SGHDN, CDR2 FVKESK. After removal of 4 bases from V and 6 bases from J, the junction contained 4 bases not matched to a gene. The CDR3 has 14 amino acids. The CDR3 bases are TGTGCCAGCAGCCCTGCGGGAGGCGCCGGGGAGCTGTTTTTT. Its protein is CASSPAGGAGELFF.

V and J are TRBV6-5 and TRBJ1-2, with 9 bases fitting TRBD1. With 6 bases clipped from V and 2 bases from J, the junction kept 1 base outside the gene matches. Germline CDR1 and CDR2: MNHEY and SVGAGI. The CDR3 runs to 13 residues. The CDR3 spells CASRGTGNYGYTF. CDR3 nucleotides: TGTGCCAGCAGGGGGACAGGGAACTATGGCTACACCTTC.

This chain uses TRBV19 with TRBJ1-3, with a weak D call TRBD1 (5 bases). V dropped 3 bases and J dropped 1 base, with 13 bases sitting between them. This CDR3 contains 16 residues. Germline assignment: CDR1 LNHDA and CDR2 SQIVND (reference sequence). The CDR3 coding sequence is TGTGCCAGTAGTATGGATGGGGCTTTATCTGGAAACACCATATATTTT. This translates into CASSMDGALSGNTIYF.